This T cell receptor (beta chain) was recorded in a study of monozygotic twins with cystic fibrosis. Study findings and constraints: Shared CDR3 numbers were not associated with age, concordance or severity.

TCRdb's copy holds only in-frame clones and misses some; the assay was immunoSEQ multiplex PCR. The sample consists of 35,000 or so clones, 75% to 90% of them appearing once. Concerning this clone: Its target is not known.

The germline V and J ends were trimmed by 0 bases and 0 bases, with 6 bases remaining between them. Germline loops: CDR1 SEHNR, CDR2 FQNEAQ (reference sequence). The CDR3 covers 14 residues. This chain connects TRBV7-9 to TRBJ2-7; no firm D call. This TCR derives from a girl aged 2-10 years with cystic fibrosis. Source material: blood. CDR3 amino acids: CASSLAGLSYEQYF. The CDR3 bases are TGTGCCAGCAGCTTAGCGGGCCTCTCCTACGAGCAGTACTTC.